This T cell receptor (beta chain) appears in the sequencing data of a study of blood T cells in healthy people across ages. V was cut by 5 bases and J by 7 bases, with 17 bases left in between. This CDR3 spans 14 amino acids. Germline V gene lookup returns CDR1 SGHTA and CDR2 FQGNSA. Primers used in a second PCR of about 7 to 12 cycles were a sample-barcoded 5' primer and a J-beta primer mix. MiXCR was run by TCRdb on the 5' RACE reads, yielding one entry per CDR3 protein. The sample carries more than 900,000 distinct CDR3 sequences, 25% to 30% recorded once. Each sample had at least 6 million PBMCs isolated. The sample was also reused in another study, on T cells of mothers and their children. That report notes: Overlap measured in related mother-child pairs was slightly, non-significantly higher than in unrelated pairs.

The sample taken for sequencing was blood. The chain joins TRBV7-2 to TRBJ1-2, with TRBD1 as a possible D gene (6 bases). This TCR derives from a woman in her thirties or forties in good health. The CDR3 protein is CASSPGGGLLGYTF. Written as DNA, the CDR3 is TGTGCCAGCAGCCCCGGCGGGGGGCTCCTTGGCTACACCTTC.